A single sample is the source of the 20 T cell receptor beta chains below, sequenced in a study of blood T cell repertoires in COVID-19. TCRdb's copy holds only in-frame clones and misses some; the assay was immunoSEQ multiplex PCR. The sample lists about 160,000 clones; over 65% were seen once. The source material was peripheral blood. These TCRs come from a man between 65 and 80 years old with acute or convalescent COVID-19.

The V gene is TRBV28, the J gene TRBJ1-1; 7 bases align to TRBD1. Unmatched junction bases numbered 4, after V lost 5 bases and J lost 7 bases. The CDR3 runs 12 residues. Germline CDR1 and CDR2: MDHEN and SYDVKM. The CDR3 sequence: CASSRGQYEAFF. DNA of the CDR3: TGTGCCAGCAGTAGGGGGCAGTATGAAGCTTTCTTT.

The chain couples TRBV27 to TRBJ2-5; D perhaps matches TRBD2 (7 bases). CDR1 MNHEY and CDR2 SMNVEV come from the germline V gene (reference sequence). The CDR3 runs to 17 residues. Trimming took off 2 bases at V and 2 bases at J, with 18 bases between the two ends. CDR3 coding DNA: TGTGCCAGCAGTTTAAGGTTCCGGGGGGCATCTCAAGAGACCCAGTACTTC. Its translation is CASSLRFRGASQETQYF.

The V gene is TRBV29-1, the J gene TRBJ1-4; D remains ambiguous. Germline V lookup: CDR1 SQVTM, CDR2 ANQGSEA. Trimming removed 6 bases at V and 5 bases at J, with 13 bases between. This CDR3 region has 13 residues. This CDR3 reads CSVADRGNEKLFF. DNA for the CDR3: TGCAGCGTGGCGGACCGAGGGAATGAAAAACTGTTTTTT.

The rearrangement uses TRBV20-1 and TRBJ1-5; TRBD1 might be the D (6 bases). CDR1 and CDR2 from the germline V gene are DFQATT and SNEGSKA (reference sequence). This CDR3 has 15 amino acids. Trimming shortened V by 3 bases and J by 2 bases, and 14 bases separated the two germline ends. In nucleotides, the CDR3 is TGCAGTGCTAGTGTACAGGGTAAAGGCAATCAGCCCCAGCATTTT. Translating it yields CSASVQGKGNQPQHF.

The V call is TRBV19, the J call TRBJ2-2; the D gene is possibly TRBD1 (5 bases). Germline V gives CDR1 LNHDA, CDR2 SQIVND (reference sequence). This CDR3 contains 12 residues. V gave up 3 bases and J gave up 6 bases, with 5 bases separating them. Here the CDR3 reads CASSMTAGELFF. The CDR3 DNA reads as TGTGCCAGTAGTATGACAGCCGGGGAGCTGTTTTTT.

This sequence joins TRBV4-2 and TRBJ2-1, with 9 bases matching TRBD2. V trimming: 4 bases; J trimming: 1 base; junction bases outside the gene matches: 5. In germline, CDR1 is LGHNA, CDR2 YNFKEQ. There are 16 residues in the CDR3. CDR3 in DNA: TGTGCCAGCAGCCGGATAGCGGGAGAATCCTACAATGAGCAGTTCTTC. Translating it yields CASSRIAGESYNEQFF.

V and J are TRBV18 and TRBJ2-3, with D possibly matching TRBD1 (6 bases). CDR3 size: 14 residues. Between the trimmed V and J ends, which lost 7 bases and 2 bases, there was a span of 13 bases. Germline-derived CDR1 and CDR2 are KGHSH and LQKENI. As DNA, the CDR3 is TGTGCCAGCTTAGGACAGACCTACACAGATACGCAGTATTTT. Its translation is CASLGQTYTDTQYF.

The chain uses TRBV4-1 and TRBJ2-1, with 7 bases that match TRBD2. Germline values: CDR1 MGHRA, CDR2 YSYEKL. With 6 bases clipped from V and 0 bases from J, the junction kept 5 bases outside the gene matches. The CDR3 is 15 amino acids. CDR3 loop: CASRGLGISYNEQFF. DNA for the CDR3: TGCGCCAGCAGAGGACTAGGGATCTCCTACAATGAGCAGTTCTTC.

The rearrangement uses TRBV28 and TRBJ2-3; D is perhaps TRBD1 (6 bases). The CDR3 extends over 15 amino acids. V was clipped by 5 bases and J by 4 bases, with 16 bases between them. The germline CDR1 and CDR2 sequences are MDHEN and SYDVKM. The CDR3 loop is CASSPEQGGSDTQYF. CDR3 bases: TGTGCCAGCAGTCCGGAACAGGGCGGTTCAGATACGCAGTATTTT.

The genes are TRBV27 and TRBJ2-1, with a possible D match to TRBD2 (6 bases). With 5 bases removed from V and 8 bases from J, the gap between germline ends came to 22 bases. CDR3 length equals 16 residues. CDR1 and CDR2 from the germline V gene are MNHEY and SMNVEV (reference sequence). This chain's CDR3 is CASSPILAADGYEQFF. CDR3 nucleotides: TGTGCCAGCAGTCCGATCTTAGCGGCTGACGGCTATGAGCAGTTCTTC.

The chain links TRBV7-3 to TRBJ2-3; TRBD1 matches 9 bases. The junction had 9 bases not matched to a gene; V was cut back by 5 bases and J by 3 bases. The CDR3 spans 16 residues. The germline V gene has CDR1 SGHTA and CDR2 FQGTGA. DNA for the CDR3: TGTGCCAGCAGCACTCTGGGCGGGACAGGGACAGATACGCAGTATTTT. Translating it yields CASSTLGGTGTDTQYF.

The chain employs TRBV9 and TRBJ1-2; tentatively, D is TRBD1 (5 bases). CDR1 and CDR2 from the germline V gene are SGDLS and YYNGEE. V was clipped by 3 bases and J by 8 bases, with 14 bases between them. The CDR3 length is 13 residues. The CDR3 here is CASSGWGQGGYTF. The DNA of the CDR3 is TGTGCCAGCAGCGGATGGGGCCAGGGAGGCTACACCTTC.

The chain has TRBV5-4 and TRBJ1-3, with D possibly being TRBD1 (5 bases). The CDR3 totals 16 residues. Between the trimmed V and J ends, which lost 4 bases and 0 bases, there was a span of 14 bases. The germline V gene has CDR1 SGHNT and CDR2 YYREEE (reference sequence). The CDR3 here is CASSPWRDRSGNTIYF. The DNA of the CDR3 is TGTGCCAGCAGCCCGTGGAGGGACCGCTCTGGAAACACCATATATTTT. The full variable domain, completed using reference TRBV5-4 and TRBJ1-3, is ETGVTQSPTHLIKTRGQQVTLRCSSQSGHNTVSWYQQALGQGPQFIFQYYREEENGRGNFPPRFSGLQFPNYSSELNVNALELDDSALYLCASSPWRDRSGNTIYFGEGSWLTVV.

About this clone: Other nucleotide sequences in the sample specify the same CDR3. This chain joins TRBV3-1 (or the pseudogene TRBV3-2) and TRBJ1-2, with D possibly TRBD1 on 5 matching bases. Trimming stripped 2 bases from V and 8 bases from J, with 6 bases between. The CDR3 covers 11 residues. Germline-derived CDR1 and CDR2 are LGHDT and YNNKEL (reference sequence). CDR3 coding DNA: TGTGCCAGCAGCCAAACAGGAGGCTACACCTTC. It yields the protein CASSQTGGYTF.

The chain recombines TRBV12-3 or TRBV12-4 with TRBJ1-5; perhaps TRBD1 as D (5 bases). V shed 7 bases and J shed 7 bases, with 11 bases lying between them. CDR3 length: 12 residues. CDR3 residues: CASTSGFQPQHF. CDR3 DNA: TGTGCCAGCACCTCAGGGTTCCAGCCCCAGCATTTT.

The chain couples TRBV9 to TRBJ1-4; 7 bases match TRBD1. Trimming removed 4 bases from V and 3 bases from J; junction bases left unmatched: 6. This CDR3 is built from 15 residues. CDR1 is SGDLS, CDR2 YYNGEE, per germline. For the CDR3, the DNA is TGTGCCAGCAGCATACAGGGGATCCCTAATGAAAAACTGTTTTTT. It translates to CASSIQGIPNEKLFF.

The chain recombines TRBV12-3 or TRBV12-4 with TRBJ2-7, with D possibly being TRBD2 (6 bases). Between the trimmed V and J ends, which lost 8 bases and 2 bases, there was a span of 13 bases. The CDR3 is 13 amino acids. Here the CDR3 DNA reads TGTGCCAGCGCTCAAGGACTACCCTACGAGCAGTACTTC. Residues: CASAQGLPYEQYF.

The V call is TRBV27, the J call TRBJ1-1, with 9 bases aligning to TRBD1. V trimming: 3 bases; J trimming: 0 bases; junction bases outside the gene matches: 11. The CDR3 length is 18 residues. Germline values: CDR1 MNHEY, CDR2 SMNVEV (reference sequence). CDR3 DNA: TGTGCCAGCAGTTTGGTGGGCCTCCGGGACAGGGTGAACACTGAAGCTTTCTTT. Translated, it gives CASSLVGLRDRVNTEAFF.

The genes are TRBV11-1 and TRBJ1-2; possible D gene TRBD1, 5 bases. The CDR3 length is 14 residues. Germline loops: CDR1 SGHAT, CDR2 FQDESV (reference sequence). V lost 5 bases to trimming and J lost 0 bases, with 10 bases between them. DNA of the CDR3: TGTGCCAGCAGCAACAGCAGGGCTAACTATGGCTACACCTTC. Encoded protein: CASSNSRANYGYTF.

The chain carries TRBV27 and TRBJ1-2, with 7 bases identical to TRBD1. The CDR3 sequence is 13 residues long. The junction had 3 bases not matched to a gene; V was cut back by 2 bases and J by 6 bases. CDR1 is MNHEY and CDR2 is SMNVEV in the germline V gene (reference sequence). The CDR3 reads CASSLRGLDGYTF. The DNA for the CDR3 is TGTGCCAGCAGTTTAAGGGGGCTAGATGGCTACACCTTC.